The entry that follows covers one T cell receptor (beta chain) sequence. What it binds is unknown. Genomic DNA belonging to each subset was distributed in equal measure over several immunoSEQ plates. Some 32,000 T cell genomes, or 200 ng DNA, went into the sorted-subset replicate PCRs. Profiling relied on immunoSEQ multiplex PCR, and the TCRdb table lists in-frame clones only, not all of them. The table records 2 million to 2.5 million clones, under 95% of them present only once. This sample was included in a study of shared clonotypes between healthy human individuals. General observations from the study: Researchers sampled blood only, noting tissue repertoires likely differ.

The CDR3 contains 14 residues. Germline-derived CDR1 and CDR2 are MNHNY and SVGAGI (reference sequence). V was pared by 7 bases and J by 1 base, with 11 bases between. This chain connects TRBV6-6 to TRBJ1-5; a possible D gene is TRBD1 (5 bases). The sequence came from a man between 18 and 29 years old in good health. Some clones in this sample may be carry-over from other donors' samples. Input material: naive CD4+ T cells from PBMCs. Subset described: CD45RA+ positively selected. The chain's CDR3 is CASTERQSNQPQHF. The CDR3 DNA sequence: TGTGCCAGCACGGAAAGACAGAGCAATCAGCCCCAGCATTTT.